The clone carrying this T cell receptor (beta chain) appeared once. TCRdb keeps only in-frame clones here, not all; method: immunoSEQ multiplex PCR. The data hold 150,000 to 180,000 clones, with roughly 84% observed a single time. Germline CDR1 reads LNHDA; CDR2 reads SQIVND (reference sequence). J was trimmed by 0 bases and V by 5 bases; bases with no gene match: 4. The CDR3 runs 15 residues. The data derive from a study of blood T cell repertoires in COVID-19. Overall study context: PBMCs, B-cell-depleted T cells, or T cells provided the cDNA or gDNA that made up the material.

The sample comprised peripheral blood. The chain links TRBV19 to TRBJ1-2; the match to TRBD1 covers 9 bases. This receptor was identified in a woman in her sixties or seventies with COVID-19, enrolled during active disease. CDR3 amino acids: CASSGQGPANYGYTF. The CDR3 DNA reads TGTGCCAGTAGTGGACAGGGGCCGGCTAACTATGGCTACACCTTC.